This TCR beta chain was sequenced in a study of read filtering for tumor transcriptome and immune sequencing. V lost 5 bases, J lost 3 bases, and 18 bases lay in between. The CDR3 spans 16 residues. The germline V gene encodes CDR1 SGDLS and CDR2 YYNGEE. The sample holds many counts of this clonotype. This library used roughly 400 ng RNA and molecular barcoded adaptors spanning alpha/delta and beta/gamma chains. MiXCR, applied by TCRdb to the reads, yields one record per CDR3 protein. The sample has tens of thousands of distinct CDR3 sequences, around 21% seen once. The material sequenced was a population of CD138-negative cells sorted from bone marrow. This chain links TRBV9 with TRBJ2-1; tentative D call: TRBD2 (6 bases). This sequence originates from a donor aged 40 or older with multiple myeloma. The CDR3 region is CASSPRATGDYNEQFF. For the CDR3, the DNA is TGTGCCAGCAGTCCTAGGGCGACGGGGGACTACAATGAGCAGTTCTTC.